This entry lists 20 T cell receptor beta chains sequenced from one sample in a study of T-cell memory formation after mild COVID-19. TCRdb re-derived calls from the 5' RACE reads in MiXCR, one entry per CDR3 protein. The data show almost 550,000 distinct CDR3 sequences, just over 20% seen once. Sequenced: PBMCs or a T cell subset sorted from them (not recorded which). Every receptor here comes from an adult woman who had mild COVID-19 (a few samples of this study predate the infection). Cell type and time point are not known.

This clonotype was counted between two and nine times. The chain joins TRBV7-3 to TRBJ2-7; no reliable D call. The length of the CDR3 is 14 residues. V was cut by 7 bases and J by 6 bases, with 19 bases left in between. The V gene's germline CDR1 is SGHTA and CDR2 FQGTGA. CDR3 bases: TGTGCCAGCAAAAGAGGCTCGTTTACTGGCGAGCAGTACTTC. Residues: CASKRGSFTGEQYF. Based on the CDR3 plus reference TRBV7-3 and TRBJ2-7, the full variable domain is GAGVSQTPSNKVTEKGKYVELRCDPISGHTALYWYRQSLGQGPEFLIYFQGTGAADDSGLPNDRFFAVRPEGSVSTLKIQRTERGDSAVYLCASKRGSFTGEQYFGPGTRLTVT.

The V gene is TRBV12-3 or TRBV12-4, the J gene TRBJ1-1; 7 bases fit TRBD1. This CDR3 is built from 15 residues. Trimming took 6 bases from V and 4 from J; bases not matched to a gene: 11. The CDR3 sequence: CASRLQTGTLTEAFF. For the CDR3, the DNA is TGTGCCAGCAGACTCCAGACAGGGACCCTCACTGAAGCTTTCTTT.

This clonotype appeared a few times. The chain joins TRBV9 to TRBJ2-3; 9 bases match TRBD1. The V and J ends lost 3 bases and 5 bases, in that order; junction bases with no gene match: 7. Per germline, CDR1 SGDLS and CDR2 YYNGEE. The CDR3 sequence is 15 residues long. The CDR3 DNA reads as TGTGCCAGCAGCGGGCGGGACAGGGTTGAAGATACGCAGTATTTT. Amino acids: CASSGRDRVEDTQYF.

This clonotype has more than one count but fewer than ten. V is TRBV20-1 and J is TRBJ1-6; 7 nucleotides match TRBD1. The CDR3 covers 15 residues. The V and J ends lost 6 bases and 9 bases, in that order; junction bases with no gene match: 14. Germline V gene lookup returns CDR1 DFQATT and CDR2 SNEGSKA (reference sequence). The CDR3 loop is CSAQQGRGPGSPLHF. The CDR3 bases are TGCAGTGCCCAACAGGGGCGGGGGCCGGGTTCACCCCTCCACTTT.

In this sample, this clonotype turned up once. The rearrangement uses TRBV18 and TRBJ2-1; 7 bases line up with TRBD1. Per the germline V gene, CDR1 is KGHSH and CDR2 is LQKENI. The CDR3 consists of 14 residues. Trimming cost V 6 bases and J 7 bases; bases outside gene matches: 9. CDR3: CASSPYSTGNEQFF. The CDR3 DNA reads TGTGCCAGCTCCCCTTACTCGACAGGGAATGAGCAGTTCTTC. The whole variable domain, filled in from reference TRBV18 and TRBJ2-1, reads NAGVMQNPRHLVRRRGQEARLRCSPMKGHSHVYWYRQLPEEGLKFMVYLQKENIIDESGMPKERFSAEFPKEGPSILRIQQVVRGDSAAYFCASSPYSTGNEQFFGPGTRLTVL.

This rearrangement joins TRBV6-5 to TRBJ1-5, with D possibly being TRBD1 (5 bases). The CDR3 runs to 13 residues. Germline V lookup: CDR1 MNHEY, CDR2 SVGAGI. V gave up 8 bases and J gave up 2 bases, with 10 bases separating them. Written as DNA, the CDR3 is TGTGCCAGCGCAGGGACGGGCAATCAGCCCCAGCATTTT. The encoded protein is CASAGTGNQPQHF.

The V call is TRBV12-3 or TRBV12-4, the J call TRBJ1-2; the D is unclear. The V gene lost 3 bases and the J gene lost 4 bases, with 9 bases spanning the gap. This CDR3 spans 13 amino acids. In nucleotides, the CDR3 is TGTGCCAGCAGTTTCGCAGACTTCTATGGCTACACCTTC. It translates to CASSFADFYGYTF.

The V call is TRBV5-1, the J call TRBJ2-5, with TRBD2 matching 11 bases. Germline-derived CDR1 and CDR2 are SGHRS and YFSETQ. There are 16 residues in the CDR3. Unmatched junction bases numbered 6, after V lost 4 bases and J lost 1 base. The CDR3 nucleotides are TGCGCCAGCAGCACCGGGACTAGCGGACGCCAAGAGACCCAGTACTTC. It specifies CASSTGTSGRQETQYF.

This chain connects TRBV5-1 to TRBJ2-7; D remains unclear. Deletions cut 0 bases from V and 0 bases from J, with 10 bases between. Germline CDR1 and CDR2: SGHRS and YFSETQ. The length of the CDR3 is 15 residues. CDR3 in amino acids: CASSLVGTSSYEQYF. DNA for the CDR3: TGCGCCAGCAGCTTGGTAGGTACGAGCTCCTACGAGCAGTACTTC. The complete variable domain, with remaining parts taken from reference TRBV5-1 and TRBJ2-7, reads KAGVTQTPRYLIKTRGQQVTLSCSPISGHRSVSWYQQTPGQGLQFLFEYFSETQRNKGNFPGRFSGRQFSNSRSEMNVSTLELGDSALYLCASSLVGTSSYEQYFGPGTRLTVT.

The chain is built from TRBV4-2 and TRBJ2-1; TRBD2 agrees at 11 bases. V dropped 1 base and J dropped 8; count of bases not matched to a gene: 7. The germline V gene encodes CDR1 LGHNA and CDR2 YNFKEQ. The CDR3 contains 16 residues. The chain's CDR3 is CASSQVTSGSLHEQFF. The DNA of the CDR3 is TGTGCCAGCAGCCAAGTCACTAGCGGGAGTCTTCATGAGCAGTTCTTC.

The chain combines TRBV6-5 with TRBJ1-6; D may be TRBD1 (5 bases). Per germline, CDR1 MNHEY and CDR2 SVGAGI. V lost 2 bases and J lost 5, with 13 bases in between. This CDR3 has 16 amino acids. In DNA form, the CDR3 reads TGTGCCAGCAGTTACCTGCTAGGGGCTGATAATTCACCCCTCCACTTT. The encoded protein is CASSYLLGADNSPLHF.

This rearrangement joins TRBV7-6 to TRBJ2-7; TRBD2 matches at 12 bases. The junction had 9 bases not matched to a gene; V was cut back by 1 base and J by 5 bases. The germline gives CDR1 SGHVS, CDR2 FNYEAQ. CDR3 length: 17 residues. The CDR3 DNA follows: TGTGCCAGCAGCTTAGTGGCTAGCGGGGGGGAACGGCACGAGCAGTACTTC. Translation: CASSLVASGGERHEQYF.

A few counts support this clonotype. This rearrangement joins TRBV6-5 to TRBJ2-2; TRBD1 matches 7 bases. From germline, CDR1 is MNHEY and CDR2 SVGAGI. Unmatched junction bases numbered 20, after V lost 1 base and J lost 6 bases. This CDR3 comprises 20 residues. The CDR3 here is CASSYYGVMSGQAFAGELFF. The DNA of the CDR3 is TGTGCCAGCAGTTACTACGGCGTCATGTCCGGACAGGCCTTCGCCGGGGAGCTGTTTTTT.

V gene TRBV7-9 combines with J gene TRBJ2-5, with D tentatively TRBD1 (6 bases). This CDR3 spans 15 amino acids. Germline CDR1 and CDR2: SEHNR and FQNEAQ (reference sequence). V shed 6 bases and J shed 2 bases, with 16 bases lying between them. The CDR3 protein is CASSPPGQLQETQYF. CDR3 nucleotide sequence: TGTGCCAGCAGTCCACCGGGACAACTTCAAGAGACCCAGTACTTC.

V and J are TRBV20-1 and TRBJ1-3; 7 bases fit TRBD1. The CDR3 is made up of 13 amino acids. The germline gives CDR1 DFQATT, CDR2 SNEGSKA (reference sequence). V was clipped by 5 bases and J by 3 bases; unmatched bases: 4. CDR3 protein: CSADDRVGNTIYF. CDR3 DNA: TGCAGTGCTGATGACAGGGTTGGAAACACCATATATTTT.

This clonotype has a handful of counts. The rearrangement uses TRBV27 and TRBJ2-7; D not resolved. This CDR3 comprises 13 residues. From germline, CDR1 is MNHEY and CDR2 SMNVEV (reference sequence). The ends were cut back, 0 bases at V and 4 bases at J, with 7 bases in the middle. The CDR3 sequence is CASSLSLGYEQYF. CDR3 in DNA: TGTGCCAGCAGTTTATCCCTAGGATACGAGCAGTACTTC.

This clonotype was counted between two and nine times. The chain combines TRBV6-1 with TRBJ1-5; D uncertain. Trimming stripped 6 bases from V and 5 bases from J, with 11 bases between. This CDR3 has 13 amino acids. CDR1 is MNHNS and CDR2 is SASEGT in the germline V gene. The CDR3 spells CASRDGGYQPQHF. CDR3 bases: TGTGCCAGCAGGGACGGAGGCTATCAGCCCCAGCATTTT.

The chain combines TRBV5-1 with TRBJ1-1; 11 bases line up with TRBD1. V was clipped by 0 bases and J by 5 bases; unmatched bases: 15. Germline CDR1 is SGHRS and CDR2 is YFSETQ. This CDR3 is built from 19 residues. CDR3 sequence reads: CASSLESYLVGTGGTEAFF. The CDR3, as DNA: TGCGCCAGCAGCTTGGAAAGTTACCTAGTGGGGACAGGGGGTACTGAAGCTTTCTTT.

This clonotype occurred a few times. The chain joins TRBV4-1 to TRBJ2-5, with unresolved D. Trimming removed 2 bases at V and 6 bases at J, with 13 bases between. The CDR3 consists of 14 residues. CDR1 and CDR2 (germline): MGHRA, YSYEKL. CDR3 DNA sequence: TGCGCCAGCAGCCAACCGACAAACTCCCAGACCCAGTACTTC. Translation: CASSQPTNSQTQYF.

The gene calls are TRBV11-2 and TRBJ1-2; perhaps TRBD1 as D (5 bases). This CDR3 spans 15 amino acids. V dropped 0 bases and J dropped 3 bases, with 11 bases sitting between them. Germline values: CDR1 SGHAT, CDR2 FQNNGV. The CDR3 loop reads CASSLDGGVDYGYTF. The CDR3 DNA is TGTGCCAGCAGCTTAGACGGGGGGGTGGACTATGGCTACACCTTC.